This TCR beta chain came from a study of blood T cell repertoires in COVID-19. This CDR3 has 17 residues. V lost 3 bases and J lost 5; bases outside the gene matches: 13. CDR1 is SGHAT and CDR2 is FQNNGV in the germline V gene. TCRdb keeps only in-frame clones here, not all; method: immunoSEQ multiplex PCR. Here the sample spans around 160,000 clones, 65% to 85% being singletons. Participants' own reports of clinical history determined their cohort assignment. Before they entered the study, exposed participants had met a COVID-19 case within 2 weeks. The rearrangement uses TRBV11-2 and TRBJ1-1; 9 positions match TRBD1. The sample consisted of PBMCs or T cells enriched from blood (not recorded which). The clonotype originates from a woman between 50 and 59 years old who had been exposed to COVID-19. CDR3 amino acids: CASSFGQGRIRGTEAFF. The CDR3 DNA sequence: TGTGCCAGCAGCTTCGGACAGGGGCGAATCAGGGGGACTGAAGCTTTCTTT.